These 20 T cell receptor beta chains were sequenced from one sample in a study of T-cell memory formation after mild COVID-19. Each CDR3 protein is one row after TCRdb ran MiXCR on the 5' RACE reads. The repertoire holds hundreds of thousands of distinct CDR3 sequences, with approximately 16% as singletons. The sample comprised PBMCs or a T cell subset sorted from them (not recorded which). These TCRs come from a man aged 18 to 30 who had mild COVID-19 (a few samples of this study predate the infection). Cell type and time point are not known.

This clonotype was observed a few times. V gene TRBV12-3 or TRBV12-4 combines with J gene TRBJ2-1, with D hard to call. Deletions cut 6 bases from V and 7 bases from J, with 10 bases between. CDR3 length: 12 amino acids. CDR3 amino acids: CASRALGNEQFF. The CDR3 DNA sequence: TGTGCCAGCAGGGCTCTGGGGAATGAGCAGTTCTTC.

This clonotype was counted between two and nine times. The gene calls are TRBV5-6 and TRBJ2-2, with a tentative D call TRBD1 (7 bases). The CDR3 contains 15 residues. From germline, CDR1 is SGHDT and CDR2 YYEEEE. V gave up 5 bases and J gave up 5 bases, with 16 bases separating them. CDR3 coding DNA: TGTGCCAGCAGTCGGCATGCAGGGGGGACCGGGGAGCTGTTTTTT. Translated, it gives CASSRHAGGTGELFF.

This chain joins TRBV19 and TRBJ1-5; 7 bases line up with TRBD1. Germline V lookup: CDR1 LNHDA, CDR2 SQIVND (reference sequence). CDR3 size: 15 residues. V lost 6 bases, J lost 2 bases, and 7 bases stayed unmatched. In DNA, the CDR3 is TGTGCCAGTAGGAACGCCGGGACAGGCAATCAGCCCCAGCATTTT. It is translated as CASRNAGTGNQPQHF. Complete variable domain (other parts from reference TRBV19 and TRBJ1-5): DGGITQSPKYLFRKEGQNVTLSCEQNLNHDAMYWYRQDPGQGLRLIYYSQIVNDFQKGDIAEGYSVSREKKESFPLTVTSAQKNPTAFYLCASRNAGTGNQPQHFGDGTRLSIL.

This clonotype was observed a few times. J is TRBJ2-5 and V is TRBV3-1; D remains ambiguous. The CDR3 is 14 amino acids. The V gene's germline CDR1 is LGHDT and CDR2 YNNKEL (reference sequence). The germline V and J ends were trimmed by 0 bases and 4 bases, with 9 bases remaining between them. The CDR3 DNA reads as TGTGCCAGCAGCCAAGATCAGGAGCGAGAGACCCAGTACTTC. Translated, it gives CASSQDQERETQYF.

This chain connects TRBV27 to TRBJ2-2; 8 nucleotides match TRBD2. This CDR3 has 15 amino acids. Germline CDR1 MNHEY, CDR2 SMNVEV (reference sequence). The V gene end was trimmed by 5 bases and the J gene end by 4 bases; junction bases not matched to a gene: 6. DNA of the CDR3: TGTGCCAGCAGTCCCCGGGGGGGGCGCACCGGGGAGCTGTTTTTT. Amino acids: CASSPRGGRTGELFF.

The sample holds a few counts of this clonotype. This rearrangement joins TRBV6-2 or TRBV6-3 to TRBJ1-5, with a possible D match to TRBD1 (6 bases). Germline values: CDR1 MNHEY, CDR2 SVGEGT. The V end was cut by 3 bases, the J end by 2 bases, with 17 bases between. The CDR3 is made up of 17 amino acids. DNA for the CDR3: TGTGCCAGCAGTTATTTCCACGGGGGCGGCGGCAATCAGCCCCAGCATTTT. It encodes CASSYFHGGGGNQPQHF.

The rearrangement joins TRBV6-2 or TRBV6-3 to TRBJ1-5, with D possibly TRBD1 on 5 matching bases. This CDR3 is 17 amino acids long. Germline CDR1 MNHEY, CDR2 SVGEGT. The V end was cut by 2 bases, the J end by 5 bases, with 19 bases between. In nucleotides, the CDR3 is TGTGCCAGCAGTTACGTCGCCACCGGGACTCTTCATCAGCCCCAGCATTTT. Translating it yields CASSYVATGTLHQPQHF.

The V and J genes are TRBV13 and TRBJ2-7; 7 bases fit TRBD2. Germline CDR1 PRHDT, CDR2 FYEKMQ (reference sequence). The CDR3 runs to 16 residues. With V trimmed by 0 bases and J by 6 bases, 11 bases remained unmatched. The CDR3: CASSLGRTGGRGEQYF. In nucleotides, the CDR3 is TGTGCCAGCAGCTTAGGTCGGACGGGGGGTCGGGGCGAGCAGTACTTC.

This clonotype has just a few counts. J is TRBJ2-3 and V is TRBV12-3 or TRBV12-4; perhaps TRBD1 as D (6 bases). Trimming left V 5 bases short and J 2 bases short, with 14 bases between. The CDR3 is 15 amino acids. The CDR3 loop reads CASSPTGSSTDTQYF. CDR3 coding DNA: TGTGCCAGCAGTCCTACAGGGTCATCCACAGATACGCAGTATTTT.

This chain joins TRBV2 and TRBJ2-5; D remains ambiguous. Germline V lookup: CDR1 SNHLY, CDR2 FYNNEI. The length of the CDR3 is 13 residues. Deletions cut 6 bases from V and 5 bases from J, with 13 bases between. The CDR3 DNA reads as TGTGCCAGCAGGGCCGGGCCTAGGGAGACCCAGTACTTC. It is translated as CASRAGPRETQYF.

This rearrangement joins TRBV7-2 to TRBJ2-5; a weak D match, TRBD1 (7 bases). CDR1 and CDR2 (germline): SGHTA, FQGNSA. This CDR3 is 17 amino acids long. The V end was cut by 1 base, the J end by 8 bases, with 23 bases between. The CDR3 loop is CASSLVGQGVTGGTQYF. The CDR3 coding sequence is TGTGCCAGCAGCTTAGTTGGGCAGGGGGTGACCGGGGGTACCCAGTACTTC.

J is TRBJ2-3 and V is TRBV5-1; TRBD1 might be the D (5 bases). Germline V lookup: CDR1 SGHRS, CDR2 YFSETQ. CDR3 length equals 15 residues. Trimming stripped 6 bases from V and 1 base from J, with 15 bases between. This CDR3 reads CASKYFSTGTDTQYF. The CDR3, as DNA: TGCGCCAGCAAGTACTTCTCGACAGGCACAGATACGCAGTATTTT.

V is TRBV5-1 and J is TRBJ2-7; no definite D call. CDR3 size: 14 residues. V lost 7 bases to trimming and J lost 7 bases, with 21 bases between them. The germline V gene encodes CDR1 SGHRS and CDR2 YFSETQ. As DNA, the CDR3 is TGCGCCAGCCGACCTCGGGTAGCTTCGCGAGAGCAGTACTTC. This codes for CASRPRVASREQYF. Variable domain in full (rest from reference TRBV5-1 and TRBJ2-7): KAGVTQTPRYLIKTRGQQVTLSCSPISGHRSVSWYQQTPGQGLQFLFEYFSETQRNKGNFPGRFSGRQFSNSRSEMNVSTLELGDSALYLCASRPRVASREQYFGPGTRLTVT.

A few counts support this clonotype. The chain employs TRBV5-6 and TRBJ2-1; the D call may be TRBD1 or TRBD2 (7 bases each). The V and J ends lost 3 bases and 9 bases respectively, with 16 bases between them. The CDR3 covers 14 residues. Germline V gene lookup returns CDR1 SGHDT and CDR2 YYEEEE. The CDR3 bases are TGTGCCAGCAGCTCAGGGGGGGGTTCGGGTGAGCAGTTCTTC. It is translated as CASSSGGGSGEQFF.

This clonotype was recorded a few times. The gene calls are TRBV6-1 and TRBJ2-1; D is unresolved. Germline loops: CDR1 MNHNS, CDR2 SASEGT. The CDR3 runs to 14 residues. Trimming stripped 1 base from V and 3 bases from J, with 7 bases between. The CDR3 region is CASSEEGIYNEQFF. The CDR3 DNA is TGTGCCAGCAGTGAAGAAGGCATCTACAATGAGCAGTTCTTC.

This clonotype has more than one count but fewer than ten. The chain uses TRBV10-3 and TRBJ1-2, with TRBD1 as a possible D gene (5 bases). This CDR3 is built from 14 residues. V gave up 11 bases and J gave up 0 bases, with 16 bases separating them. Germline-derived CDR1 and CDR2 are ENHRY and SYGVKD. The CDR3 is CAYGEGPPNYGYTF. The CDR3, as DNA: TGTGCCTACGGGGAGGGGCCCCCTAACTATGGCTACACCTTC.

This clonotype was seen only a few times. The chain is built from TRBV10-3 and TRBJ2-2; D call uncertain. CDR1 and CDR2 (germline): ENHRY, SYGVKD. The CDR3 runs to 13 residues. V was pared by 8 bases and J by 2 bases, with 9 bases between. CDR3 nucleotides: TGTGCCATCTCCGGACCAAACACCGGGGAGCTGTTTTTT. It codes for CAISGPNTGELFF.

At least ten counts were recorded for this clonotype. The rearrangement uses TRBV12-3 or TRBV12-4 and TRBJ2-5, with TRBD2 matching 8 bases. Germline trimming cut 5 bases from V and 3 bases from J; bases unmatched to any gene: 8. The CDR3 is made up of 15 amino acids. The chain's CDR3 is CASSLRRGGEETQYF. CDR3 nucleotide sequence: TGTGCCAGCAGTCTTCGCCGGGGGGGGGAAGAGACCCAGTACTTC.

This clonotype was found a few times. The CDR3 protein is CAISVRLGGDSPLHF. Written as DNA, the CDR3 is TGTGCCATCAGTGTCCGACTCGGGGGAGACTCACCCCTCCACTTT. The rearrangement links TRBV10-3 to TRBJ1-6; possibly TRBD1 for D (5 bases). Germline V gene data show CDR1 as ENHRY and CDR2 as SYGVKD. Trimming cost V 4 bases and J 10 bases, with 17 bases left between them. CDR3 length equals 15 residues.

This chain links TRBV15 with TRBJ2-5, with TRBD1 matching over 7 bases. V shed 1 base and J 7 bases; nucleotides not matched to a gene: 12. Germline CDR1 reads LNHNV; CDR2 reads YYDKDF (reference sequence). The CDR3 extends over 16 amino acids. CDR3 coding DNA: TGTGCCACCAGCAGAGCAGGCTGGGACAGTCACGGGACCCAGTACTTC. Amino acids: CATSRAGWDSHGTQYF.